This TCR beta chain was documented in a study of T cell repertoires in cytomegalovirus infection (dated by TCRdb to between 2018 and 2021). Notes on the research overall: Donor HLA type was relevant to the analysis, because carriage of CMV infection together with the matching HLA type was indicated by public TCR beta signatures.

Sequencing took place on an Illumina HiSeq 1500. The public reads were run again by TCRdb, first through fastp at Q25 and then through MiXCR, and only productive beta chains were kept. Each entry is one CDR3 protein sequence, shown with its most common DNA and genes. The sample profile shows roughly 310,000 distinct CDR3 sequences; around a sixth of them were found once. Together, the top ten hold around 12% of the sample. The CDR3 goes from the cysteine to the phenylalanine over 15 residues. Only the CDR3 portion is preserved as DNA: 45 bases, with reading frame beginning at the first base. CDR1 and CDR2, looked up from the germline V gene, are SNHLY and FYNNEI. From V the trimming removes 6 bases and from J it removes 4 bases, while the gene matches leave 10 bases of the junction unaccounted for. Overall study results and their limits: In both this cohort and an independent cohort of approximately 350 donors, the cumulative frequency of public TCR beta family members distinguished carriers of CMV infection plus the relevant HLA type. The ex vivo response was dominated by HLA-C-restricted CMV-specific TCR beta clonotypes, and the single most frequent clonotype in two of eight donors was supplied by these HLA-C-restricted clonotypes.

As for this clonotype: Its recognized antigen is unknown. Qualities for individual bases were not recorded, and no much larger clone is one base off.

The receptor chain draws on TRBV2 and TRBJ1-2; 8 of the junction bases match TRBD1. This receptor was identified in a human donor in good health (CMV status not recorded). Some clones in this sample may be carry-over from other donors' samples. Sequencing input: PBMCs. The sequence in DNA is TGTGCCAGCAGCGCTCAGGGGGCGCAAGTCTATGGCTACACCTTC. Its product reads: CASSAQGAQVYGYTF. With the portions outside the CDR3 filled from the reference TRBV2 and TRBJ1-2 genes, the complete variable region becomes EPEVTQTPSHQVTQMGQEVILRCVPISNHLYFYWYRQILGQKVEFLVSFYNNEISEKSEIFDDQFSVERPDGSNFTLKIRSTKLEDSAMYFCASSAQGAQVYGYTFGSGTRLTVV.